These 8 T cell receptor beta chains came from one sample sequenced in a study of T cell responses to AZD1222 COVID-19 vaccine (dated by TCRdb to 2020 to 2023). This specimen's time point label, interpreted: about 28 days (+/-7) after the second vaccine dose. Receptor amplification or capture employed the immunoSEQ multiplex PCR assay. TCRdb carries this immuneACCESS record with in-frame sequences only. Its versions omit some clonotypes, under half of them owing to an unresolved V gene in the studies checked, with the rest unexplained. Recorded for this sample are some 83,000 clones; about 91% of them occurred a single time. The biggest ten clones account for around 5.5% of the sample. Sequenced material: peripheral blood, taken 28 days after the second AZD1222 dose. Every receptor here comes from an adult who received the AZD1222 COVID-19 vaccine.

In nucleotides, the CDR3 is TGTGCCAGCAGCTTGGGGGCAGGCCCCTTGAATTCACCCCTCCACTTT. This translates into CASSLGAGPLNSPLHF. The V call is TRBV5-5, the J call TRBJ1-6; unclear D gene. This CDR3 spans 16 amino acids. From germline, CDR1 is SGHKS and CDR2 YYEKEE (reference sequence). V lost 0 bases, J lost 7 bases, and 14 bases lay in between.

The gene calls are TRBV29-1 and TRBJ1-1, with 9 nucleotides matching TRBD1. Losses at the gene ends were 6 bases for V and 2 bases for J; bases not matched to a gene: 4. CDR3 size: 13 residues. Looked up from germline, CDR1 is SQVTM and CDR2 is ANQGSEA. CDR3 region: CSVHRGRNTEAFF. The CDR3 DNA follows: TGCAGCGTCCACAGGGGGCGAAACACTGAAGCTTTCTTT.

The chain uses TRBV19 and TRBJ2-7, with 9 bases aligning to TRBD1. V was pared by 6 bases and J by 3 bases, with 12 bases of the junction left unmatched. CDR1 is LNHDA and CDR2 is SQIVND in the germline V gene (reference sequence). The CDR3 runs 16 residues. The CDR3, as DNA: TGTGCCAGTAGCTACAAGCCGGGACAGGGATTCTACGAGCAGTACTTC. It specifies CASSYKPGQGFYEQYF.

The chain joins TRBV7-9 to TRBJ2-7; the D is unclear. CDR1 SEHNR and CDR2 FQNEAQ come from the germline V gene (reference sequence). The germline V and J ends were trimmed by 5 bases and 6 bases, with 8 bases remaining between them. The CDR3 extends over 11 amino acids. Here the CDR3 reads CASSHAAEQYF. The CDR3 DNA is TGTGCCAGCAGCCATGCGGCCGAGCAGTACTTC.

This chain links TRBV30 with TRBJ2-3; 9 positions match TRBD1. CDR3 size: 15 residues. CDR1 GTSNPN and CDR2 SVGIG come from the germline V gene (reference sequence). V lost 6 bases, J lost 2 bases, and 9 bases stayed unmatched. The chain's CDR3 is CACTPGTGFTDTQYF. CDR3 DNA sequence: TGTGCCTGTACACCCGGGACAGGGTTCACAGATACGCAGTATTTT.

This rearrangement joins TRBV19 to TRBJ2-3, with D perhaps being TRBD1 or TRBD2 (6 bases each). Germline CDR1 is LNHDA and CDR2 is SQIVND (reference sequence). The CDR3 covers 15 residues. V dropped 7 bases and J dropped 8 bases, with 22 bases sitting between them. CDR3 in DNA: TGTGCCAGTAACAGGGACTCGATAGGGAAAAGTACGCAGTATTTT. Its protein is CASNRDSIGKSTQYF.

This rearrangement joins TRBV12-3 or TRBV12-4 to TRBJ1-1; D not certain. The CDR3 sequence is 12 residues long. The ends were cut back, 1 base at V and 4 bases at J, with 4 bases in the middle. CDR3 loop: CASSLGATEAFF. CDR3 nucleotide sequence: TGTGCCAGCAGTTTAGGGGCCACTGAAGCTTTCTTT.

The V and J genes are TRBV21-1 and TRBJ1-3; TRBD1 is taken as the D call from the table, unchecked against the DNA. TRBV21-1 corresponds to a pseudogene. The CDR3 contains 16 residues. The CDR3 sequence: CASSNVRGASGNTIYF. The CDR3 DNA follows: TGTGCCAGCAGCAATGTCAGGGGCGCCTCTGGAAACACCATATATTTT.